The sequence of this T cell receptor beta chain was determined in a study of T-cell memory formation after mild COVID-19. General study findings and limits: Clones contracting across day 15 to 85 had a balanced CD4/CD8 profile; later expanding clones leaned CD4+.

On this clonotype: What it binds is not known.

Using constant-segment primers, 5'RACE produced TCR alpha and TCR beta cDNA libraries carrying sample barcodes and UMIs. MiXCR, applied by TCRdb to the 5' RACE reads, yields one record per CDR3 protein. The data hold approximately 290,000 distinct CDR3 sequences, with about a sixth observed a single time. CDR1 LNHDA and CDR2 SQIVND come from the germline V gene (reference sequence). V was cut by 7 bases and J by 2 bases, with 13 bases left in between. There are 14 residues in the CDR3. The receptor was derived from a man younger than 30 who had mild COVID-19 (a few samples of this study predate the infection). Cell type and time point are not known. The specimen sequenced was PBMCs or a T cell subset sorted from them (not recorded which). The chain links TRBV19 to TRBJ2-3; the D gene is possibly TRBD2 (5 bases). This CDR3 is CASIPGGLTDTQYF. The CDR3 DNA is TGTGCCAGTATCCCCGGTGGACTCACAGATACGCAGTATTTT. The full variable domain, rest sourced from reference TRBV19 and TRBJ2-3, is DGGITQSPKYLFRKEGQNVTLSCEQNLNHDAMYWYRQDPGQGLRLIYYSQIVNDFQKGDIAEGYSVSREKKESFPLTVTSAQKNPTAFYLCASIPGGLTDTQYFGPGTRLTVL.